What follows is one T cell receptor beta chain and its context. The antigen is unknown. The sample has other DNA sequences that encode this CDR3 too. The data originate from a study of cytomegalovirus exposure and HLA in healthy donors. Points from the study as a whole: Earlier analysis yielded a pattern in which most TCR beta V segments were productive about 87% or about 30% of the time. A later analysis found that most CMV-associated TCR beta chains appeared HLA-restricted.

From germline, CDR1 is SNHLY and CDR2 FYNNEI. The CDR3 contains 14 residues. V was clipped by 2 bases and J by 2 bases, with 9 bases between them. Vbeta (60) and Jbeta (13) primers were used in the PCR. Here immunoSEQ multiplex PCR was the method, and the copy in TCRdb shows in-frame clones only, minus some. The repertoire consists of about 110,000 clones, with more than 60% occurring once and the leading ten covering 3% to 4.5%. The TCR originated in a man between 60 and 70 years old in good health and CMV-seronegative. The sample comprised PBMCs. The J gene is TRBJ2-5, the V gene TRBV2; the D is unclear. The DNA of the CDR3 is TGTGCCAGCAGTGAATTTCCAGGTCAAGAGACCCAGTACTTC. Its protein is CASSEFPGQETQYF.